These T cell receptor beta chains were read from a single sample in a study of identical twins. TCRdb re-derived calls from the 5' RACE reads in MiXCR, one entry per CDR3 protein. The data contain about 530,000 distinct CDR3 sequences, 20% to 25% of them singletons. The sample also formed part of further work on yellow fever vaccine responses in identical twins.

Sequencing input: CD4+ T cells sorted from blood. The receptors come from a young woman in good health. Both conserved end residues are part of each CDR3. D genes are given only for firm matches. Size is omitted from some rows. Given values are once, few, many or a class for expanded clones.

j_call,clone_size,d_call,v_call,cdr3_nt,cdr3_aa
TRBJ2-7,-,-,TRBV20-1,TGCAGTGCTACCCGGGCCCTGGTTGACGAGCAGTACTTC,CSATRALVDEQYF
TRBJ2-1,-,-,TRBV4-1,TGCGCCAGCAGCCAAGCCCCCCGTCGGGTTGGGAGTGGTGACAATGAGCAGTTCTTC,CASSQAPRRVGSGDNEQFF
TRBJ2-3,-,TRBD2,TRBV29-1,TGCAGCGTTGTGGTAGCGGGAACAACAGATACGCAGTATTTT,CSVVVAGTTDTQYF
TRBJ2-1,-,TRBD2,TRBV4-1,TGCGCCAGCAGCCAAACTAGCGGCCTCTCCTACAATGAGCAGTTCTTC,CASSQTSGLSYNEQFF
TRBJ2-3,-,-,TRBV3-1,TGTGCCAGCAGCCAAGATCAGACAGGCACAGATACGCAGTATTTT,CASSQDQTGTDTQYF
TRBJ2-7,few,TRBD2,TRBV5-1,TGCGCCAGCAGCCCCTCGGGAGGCCGTAGGGAGCAGTACTTC,CASSPSGGRREQYF
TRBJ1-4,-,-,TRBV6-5,TGTGCCAGCAGTTACGGGGGCACGAATGAAAAACTGTTTTTT,CASSYGGTNEKLFF
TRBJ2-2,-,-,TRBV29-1,TGCAGCGTGACAGACGGGGACGGACGGACCGGGGAGCTGTTTTTT,CSVTDGDGRTGELFF
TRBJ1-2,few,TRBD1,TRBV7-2,TGTGCCAGCAGCCGGACAGGGTCCTCTAACTATGGCTACACCTTC,CASSRTGSSNYGYTF
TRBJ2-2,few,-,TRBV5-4,TGTGCCAGCAGCTTAGGGTCCGGGGGTGACGGGGAGCTGTTTTTT,CASSLGSGGDGELFF
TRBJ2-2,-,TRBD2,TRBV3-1,TGTGCCAGCAGCCCAGCCAGCGGGGGGTACCGCGGGGAGCTGTTTTTT,CASSPASGGYRGELFF
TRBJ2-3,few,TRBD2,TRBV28,TGTGCCACGGGACTAGCGGGTCCCCCGGATACGCAGTATTTT,CATGLAGPPDTQYF
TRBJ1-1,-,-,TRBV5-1,TGCGCCAGCAGCTTGGCCCCAGGGGTGGACACTGAAGCTTTCTTT,CASSLAPGVDTEAFF
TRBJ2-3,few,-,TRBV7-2,TGTGCCAGCAGCTTAGGGTGGTCGGATACGCAGTATTTT,CASSLGWSDTQYF
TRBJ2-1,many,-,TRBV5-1,TGTGCCAGCAGCTTTGGCGGCTCCTACAATGAGCAGTTCTTC,CASSFGGSYNEQFF
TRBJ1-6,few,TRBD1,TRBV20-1,TGCAGTGCTCCCAGGGGGCTCGATTCACCCCTCCACTTT,CSAPRGLDSPLHF
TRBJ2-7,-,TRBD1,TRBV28,TGTGCCAGCAGCCCCCCGACAGGGCTTAACTACGAGCAGTACTTC,CASSPPTGLNYEQYF
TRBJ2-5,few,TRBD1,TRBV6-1,TGTGCCAGCAGTGGTGCTGGGACAGGAGAGACCCAGTACTTC,CASSGAGTGETQYF
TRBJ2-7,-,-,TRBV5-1,TGCGCCAGCACCTTGGCGGGGGCCTCCTACGAGCAGTACTTC,CASTLAGASYEQYF
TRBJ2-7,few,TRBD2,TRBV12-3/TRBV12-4,TGTGCCAGCAGTTCACGATTACTAGCGGGAGGGACCTACGAGCAGTACTTC,CASSSRLLAGGTYEQYF
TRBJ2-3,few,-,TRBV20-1,TGCAGTGCGAGTAGCGAAGATACGCAGTATTTT,CSASSEDTQYF
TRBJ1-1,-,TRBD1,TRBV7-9,TGTGCCAGCAGCTGGGGACAGGAGGGCACTGAAGCTTTCTTT,CASSWGQEGTEAFF
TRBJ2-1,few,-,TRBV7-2,TGTGCCAGCAGCGAAGGGCTACTTTCGAATGAGCAGTTCTTC,CASSEGLLSNEQFF
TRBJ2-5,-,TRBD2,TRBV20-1,TGCAGTGCTGATGGTATAGCGGGAGGAGAGACCCAGTACTTC,CSADGIAGGETQYF
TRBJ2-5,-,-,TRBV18,TGTGCCAGCCTGCGACCGAACCAAGAGACCCAGTACTTC,CASLRPNQETQYF
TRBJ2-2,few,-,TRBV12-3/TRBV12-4,TGTGCCAGCAGCTCATCCGGGGCGTCATGGGTCGGGGAGCTGTTTTTT,CASSSSGASWVGELFF
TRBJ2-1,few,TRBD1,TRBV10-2,TGCGCCAGCAGACGCATCACAGGGGAGAGAGAGCAGTTCTTC,CASRRITGEREQFF
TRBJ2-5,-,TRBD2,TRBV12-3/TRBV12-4,TGTGCCAGCAGCCCGGGGGGTAGTTTGAAGACCCAGTACTTC,CASSPGGSLKTQYF
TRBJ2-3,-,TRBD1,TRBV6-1,TGTGCCAGCAGGGGGACAGGGCGGGATACGCAGTATTTT,CASRGTGRDTQYF
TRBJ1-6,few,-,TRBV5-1,TGCGCCAGCAGCTTGTCCGGGACGGATAATTCACCCCTCCACTTT,CASSLSGTDNSPLHF
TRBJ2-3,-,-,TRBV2,TGTGCCAGCAGAGACGCCAGGCGGCGGAAGGAGGGGACAGATACGCAGTATTTT,CASRDARRRKEGTDTQYF
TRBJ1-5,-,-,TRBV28,TGTGCCAGCAGTTGGCTAGATCAGCCCCAGCATTTT,CASSWLDQPQHF